The next 24 T cell receptor beta chains were all read from a single sample in a study of T cell changes during pregnancy in multiple sclerosis. Some clones are missing from TCRdb's copy, which holds only in-frame ones; the method was immunoSEQ multiplex PCR. This table has about 20,000 clones, more than 85% appearing once. Sequencing used CD8+ T cells from peripheral blood mononuclear cells, obtained after pregnancy. The receptor set was obtained from a female donor in good health, enrolled as a control in a pregnancy study.

V and J are TRBV19 and TRBJ1-4; D gene unclear. The CDR3 is 14 residues long. V was pared by 3 bases and J by 0 bases, with 5 bases between. Per the germline V gene, CDR1 is LNHDA and CDR2 is SQIVND (reference sequence). Here the CDR3 reads CASSIRSTNEKLFF. The CDR3 region has the DNA TGTGCCAGTAGTATCCGGTCAACTAATGAAAAACTGTTTTTT.

For the CDR3, the DNA is TGTGCCAGCAGTGACTCGAGTGATGCTGAGCAGTTCTTC. It is translated as CASSDSSDAEQFF. The rearrangement links TRBV6-4 to TRBJ2-1, with D uncertain. Per germline, CDR1 MRHNA and CDR2 SNTAGT. The CDR3 is 13 amino acids. V was shortened by 0 bases and J by 9 bases, with 9 bases between the two germline ends.

The CDR3 region has the DNA TGTGCCAGTAGTATAGGGCAGTCTAACACTGAAGCTTTCTTT. Its protein is CASSIGQSNTEAFF. The chain recombines TRBV19 with TRBJ1-1; D unclear. Germline V CDR1 and CDR2: LNHDA, SQIVND (reference sequence). The CDR3 is made up of 14 amino acids. Trimming left V 1 base short and J 2 bases short, with 8 bases between.

This chain connects TRBV7-8 to TRBJ2-1, with D possibly matching TRBD2 (6 bases). Trimming stripped 5 bases from V and 2 bases from J, with 19 bases between. This CDR3 is 17 amino acids long. CDR1 and CDR2 from the germline V gene are SGHVS and FQNEAQ. The CDR3 DNA sequence: TGTGCCAGCAGCCTCGGCCAACTAGCATCGCCCTACAATGAGCAGTTCTTC. As protein: CASSLGQLASPYNEQFF.

The V and J genes are TRBV20-1 and TRBJ2-7, with D possibly being TRBD2 (5 bases). There are 11 residues in the CDR3. Looked up from germline, CDR1 is DFQATT and CDR2 is SNEGSKA (reference sequence). V gave up 6 bases and J gave up 0 bases, with 6 bases separating them. For the CDR3, the DNA is TGCAGTGCAGGGAGCTCCTACGAGCAGTACTTC. Translated: CSAGSSYEQYF.

The rearrangement uses TRBV7-8 and TRBJ2-7; 8 nucleotides align to TRBD2. V was pared by 3 bases and J by 3 bases, with 7 bases of the junction left unmatched. Germline V CDR1 and CDR2: SGHVS, FQNEAQ. The CDR3 sequence is 15 residues long. CDR3 coding DNA: TGTGCCAGCAGCTTGGTATCGGGGGGGCACTACGAGCAGTACTTC. It encodes CASSLVSGGHYEQYF. Full variable domain (remainder filled in from reference TRBV7-8 and TRBJ2-7): GAGVSQSPRYKVAKRGQDVALRCDPISGHVSLFWYQQALGQGPEFLTYFQNEAQLDKSGLPSDRFFAERPEGSVSTLKIQRTQQEDSAVYLCASSLVSGGHYEQYFGPGTRLTVT.

The chain employs TRBV6-5 and TRBJ2-1; possibly TRBD2 for D (5 bases). This CDR3 comprises 13 residues. Germline CDR1 MNHEY, CDR2 SVGAGI. The V end was cut by 2 bases, the J end by 5 bases, with 7 bases between. CDR3 amino acids: CASSYDYNNEQFF. CDR3 sequence (DNA): TGTGCCAGCAGTTACGACTACAACAATGAGCAGTTCTTC.

The chain uses TRBV29-1 and TRBJ2-6; D gene unclear. Trimming removed 2 bases from V and 0 bases from J, with 11 bases in between. Germline CDR1 and CDR2: SQVTM and ANQGSEA. The CDR3 spans 16 residues. The CDR3 sequence is CSVETYSSSGANVLTF. The CDR3 bases are TGCAGCGTTGAAACCTACAGTAGCTCTGGGGCCAACGTCCTGACTTTC.

The chain is built from TRBV13 and TRBJ1-1; 9 bases are a match to TRBD1. J gave up 3 bases and V 3 bases, and 8 bases lay outside the gene matches. CDR3 length equals 16 residues. Germline CDR1 PRHDT, CDR2 FYEKMQ (reference sequence). The CDR3 coding sequence is TGTGCCAGCAGCTTCCTTAGGACAGGGGATCACACTGAAGCTTTCTTT. This sequence encodes CASSFLRTGDHTEAFF.

This clone is medium-sized within its sample. The chain employs TRBV9 and TRBJ2-1; D is uncertain. The CDR3 is 14 amino acids. Trimming pared 0 bases from V and 7 bases from J, leaving 11 bases between. CDR1 is SGDLS and CDR2 is YYNGEE in the germline V gene. This CDR3 is CASSVVETWNEQFF. The DNA for the CDR3 is TGTGCCAGCAGCGTAGTGGAGACTTGGAATGAGCAGTTCTTC.

The rearrangement uses TRBV19 and TRBJ1-1; D is perhaps TRBD1 (6 bases). Looked up from germline, CDR1 is LNHDA and CDR2 is SQIVND (reference sequence). Trimming pared 0 bases from V and 7 bases from J, leaving 18 bases between. CDR3 length equals 16 residues. The CDR3 spells CASSIDGGAGSGEAFF. DNA of the CDR3: TGTGCCAGTAGTATAGATGGGGGGGCTGGATCAGGTGAAGCTTTCTTT.

This rearrangement joins TRBV9 to TRBJ2-1; 13 bases align to TRBD2. Trimming removed 0 bases from V and 9 bases from J; junction bases left unmatched: 9. CDR1 is SGDLS, CDR2 YYNGEE, per germline. The CDR3 is made up of 17 amino acids. DNA for the CDR3: TGTGCCAGCAGCGTAGTTCCCCGGACTAGCGGGAGTGGTGAGCAGTTCTTC. The encoded protein is CASSVVPRTSGSGEQFF.

This clone was counted a single time. This chain links TRBV6-6 with TRBJ2-7, with 7 bases that match TRBD1. CDR3 size: 13 residues. Germline CDR1 and CDR2: MNHNY and SVGAGI (reference sequence). After removal of 5 bases from V and 1 base from J, the junction contained 2 bases not matched to a gene. CDR3 nucleotides: TGTGCCAGCAGTGGGGACAGTTCCTACGAGCAGTACTTC. Translating gives CASSGDSSYEQYF.

This chain joins TRBV19 and TRBJ2-1, with a possible D match to TRBD2 (5 bases). CDR3 length: 14 amino acids. Germline values: CDR1 LNHDA, CDR2 SQIVND (reference sequence). V shed 0 bases and J shed 4 bases, with 7 bases lying between them. CDR3 DNA: TGTGCCAGTAGTATAGATGGGGAGTACAATGAGCAGTTCTTC. Translated: CASSIDGEYNEQFF.

V is TRBV6-4 and J is TRBJ2-3, with TRBD1 matching 9 bases. This CDR3 is built from 14 residues. The ends lost 6 bases at V and 4 bases at J; junction bases unmatched: 5. The germline V gene has CDR1 MRHNA and CDR2 SNTAGT. In nucleotides, the CDR3 is TGTGCCAGCAGGGTGGGACAGGGTTCAGATACGCAGTATTTT. Translated: CASRVGQGSDTQYF.

This sequence joins TRBV30 and TRBJ1-2, with D possibly matching TRBD1 (5 bases). This CDR3 is built from 14 residues. Germline V gives CDR1 GTSNPN, CDR2 SVGIG (reference sequence). CDR3 in DNA: TGTGTATGTGCCCGCGACAGCACTGGCTGGGGCTACACCTTC. It specifies CVCARDSTGWGYTF.

This clone was recorded only once. The genes are TRBV30 and TRBJ1-5, with D uncertain. CDR1 and CDR2 (germline): GTSNPN, SVGIG (reference sequence). V was cut by 4 bases and J by 5 bases, with 12 bases left in between. The CDR3 is made up of 13 amino acids. The DNA of the CDR3 is TGTGCCTGGAATTCAGCGCCCGATCAGCCCCAGCATTTT. Protein product: CAWNSAPDQPQHF.

The V gene is TRBV5-6, the J gene TRBJ2-7; the D gene is possibly TRBD1 (6 bases). Germline-derived CDR1 and CDR2 are SGHDT and YYEEEE. The V gene lost 6 bases and the J gene lost 3 bases, with 16 bases spanning the gap. This CDR3 comprises 14 residues. Here the CDR3 reads CASTASGTNYEQYF. The CDR3 nucleotides are TGTGCCAGCACTGCTTCCGGGACAAACTACGAGCAGTACTTC.

The V gene is TRBV19, the J gene TRBJ2-7; D is perhaps TRBD1 (5 bases). The V gene's germline CDR1 is LNHDA and CDR2 SQIVND (reference sequence). The CDR3 contains 13 residues. V lost 2 bases and J 2 bases, leaving 7 bases between the germline ends. CDR3 coding DNA: TGTGCCAGTAGTATATCAGGGCCCTACGAGCAGTACTTC. Its protein product is CASSISGPYEQYF.

This clone was observed many times. As DNA, the CDR3 is TGTGCCAGCAGTGGCGGGACAGGGGAATACACTGAAGCTTTCTTT. Its protein product is CASSGGTGEYTEAFF. The V and J genes are TRBV6-1 and TRBJ1-1; 10 nucleotides match TRBD1. The CDR3 contains 15 residues. Trimming at V came to 4 bases and at J to 3 bases, leaving 5 bases not matched to a gene. Per the germline V gene, CDR1 is MNHNS and CDR2 is SASEGT.

This clone has only one observation. The DNA for the CDR3 is TGTGCCAGCAGTTTTATAGCGGGAGGTAGATCCTACGAGCAGTACTTC. It yields the protein CASSFIAGGRSYEQYF. J is TRBJ2-7 and V is TRBV27, with 10 bases matching TRBD2. Losses at the gene ends were 3 bases for V and 1 base for J; bases not matched to a gene: 6. The CDR3 consists of 16 residues. Germline loops: CDR1 MNHEY, CDR2 SMNVEV (reference sequence).

Only one count was recorded for this clone. The V gene is TRBV6-5, the J gene TRBJ2-7; 7 bases map to TRBD1. The CDR3 is 15 residues long. The V segment lost 2 bases and the J segment 5 bases; nucleotides outside the gene matches: 9. Germline V gene sequence: CDR1 MNHEY, CDR2 SVGAGI. The CDR3 DNA reads as TGTGCCAGCAGTTACCGGTCAGGGGGTTGGGACGAGCAGTACTTC. It codes for CASSYRSGGWDEQYF.

The J gene is TRBJ1-2, the V gene TRBV30, with no clear D. CDR3 length: 11 amino acids. CDR1 GTSNPN and CDR2 SVGIG come from the germline V gene (reference sequence). The DNA for the CDR3 is TGTGCTGGAGGCGCCGACGAAGGCTACACCTTC. This translates into CAGGADEGYTF. The full variable domain, with the rest looked up from reference TRBV30 and TRBJ1-2, is SQTIHQWPATLVQPVGSPLSLECTVEGTSNPNLYWYRQAAGRGLQLLFYSVGIGQISSEVPQNLSASRPQDRQFILSSKKLLLSDSGFYLCAGGADEGYTFGSGTRLTVV.

V usage is TRBV6-5 and J usage is TRBJ2-7; weak D call: TRBD2 (5 bases). V was clipped by 0 bases and J by 0 bases, with 12 bases between them. The germline V gene has CDR1 MNHEY and CDR2 SVGAGI. The CDR3 runs to 16 residues. The CDR3 sequence is CASSYSSDSLSYEQYF. The CDR3 DNA follows: TGTGCCAGCAGTTACTCATCGGACTCTCTCTCCTACGAGCAGTACTTC.